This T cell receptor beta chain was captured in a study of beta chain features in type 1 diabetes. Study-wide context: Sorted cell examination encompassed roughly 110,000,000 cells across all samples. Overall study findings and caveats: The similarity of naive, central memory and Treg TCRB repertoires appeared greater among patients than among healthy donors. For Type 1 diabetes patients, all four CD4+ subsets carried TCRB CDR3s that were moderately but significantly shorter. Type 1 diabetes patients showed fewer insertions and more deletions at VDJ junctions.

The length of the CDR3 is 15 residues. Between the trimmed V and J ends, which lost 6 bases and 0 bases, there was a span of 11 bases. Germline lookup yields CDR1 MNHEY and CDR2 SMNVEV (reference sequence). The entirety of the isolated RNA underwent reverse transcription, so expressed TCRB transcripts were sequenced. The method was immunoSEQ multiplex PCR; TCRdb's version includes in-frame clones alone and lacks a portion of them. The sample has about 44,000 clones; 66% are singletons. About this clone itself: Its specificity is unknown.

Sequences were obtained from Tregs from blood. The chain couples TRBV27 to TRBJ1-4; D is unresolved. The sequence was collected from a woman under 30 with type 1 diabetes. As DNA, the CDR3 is TGTGCCAGCAGGACGGGTGTTGCAACTAATGAAAAACTGTTTTTT. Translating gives CASRTGVATNEKLFF.